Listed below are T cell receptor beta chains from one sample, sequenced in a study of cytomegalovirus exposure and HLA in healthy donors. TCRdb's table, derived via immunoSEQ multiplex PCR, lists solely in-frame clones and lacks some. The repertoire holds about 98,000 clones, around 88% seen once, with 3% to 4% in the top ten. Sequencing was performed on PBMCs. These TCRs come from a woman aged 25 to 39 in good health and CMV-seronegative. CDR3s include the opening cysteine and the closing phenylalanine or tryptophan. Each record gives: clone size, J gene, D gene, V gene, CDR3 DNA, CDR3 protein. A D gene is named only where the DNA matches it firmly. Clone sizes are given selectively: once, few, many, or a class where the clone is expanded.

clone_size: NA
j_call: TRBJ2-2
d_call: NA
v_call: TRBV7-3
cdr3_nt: TGTGCCAGCAGCTTAACATCCGGTGCGAACACCGGGGAGCTGTTTTTT
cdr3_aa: CASSLTSGANTGELFF

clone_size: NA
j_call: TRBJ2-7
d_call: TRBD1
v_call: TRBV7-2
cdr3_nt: TGTGCCAGCAGCGGGACAGGGTTCTACGAGCAGTACTTC
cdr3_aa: CASSGTGFYEQYF

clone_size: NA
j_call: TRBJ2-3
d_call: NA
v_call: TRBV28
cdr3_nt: TGTGCCAGCAGTGTCCTTCGAGATACGCAGTATTTT
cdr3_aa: CASSVLRDTQYF

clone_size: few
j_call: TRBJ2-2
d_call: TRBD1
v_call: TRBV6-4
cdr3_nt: TGTGCCAGCAGTGAGGGGGACAGACCGGGATCCGGGGAGCTGTTTTTT
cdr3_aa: CASSEGDRPGSGELFF

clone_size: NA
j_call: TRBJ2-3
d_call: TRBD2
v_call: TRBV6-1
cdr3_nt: TGTGCCAGCAGTGCAGGCGGGAGAGGGCAGTATTTT
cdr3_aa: CASSAGGRGQYF

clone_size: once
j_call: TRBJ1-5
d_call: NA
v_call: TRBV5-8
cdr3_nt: TGTGCCAGCAGCTTGGACCGGACAGCTAATCAGCCCCAGCATTTT
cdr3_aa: CASSLDRTANQPQHF

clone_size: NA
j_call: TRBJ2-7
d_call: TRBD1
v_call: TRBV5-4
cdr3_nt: TGTGCCAGCAGCCGCGGACAGGCCTACGAGCAGTACTTC
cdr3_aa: CASSRGQAYEQYF

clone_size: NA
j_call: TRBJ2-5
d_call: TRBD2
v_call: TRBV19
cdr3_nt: TGTGCCAGTACGACTAGCGGGGGCACAGAGACCCAGTACTTC
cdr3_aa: CASTTSGGTETQYF

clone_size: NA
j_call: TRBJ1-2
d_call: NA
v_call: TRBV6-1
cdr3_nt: TGTGCCAGCAGTGAAGCGGACACCCGGACAGCCCTCTATGGCTACACCTTC
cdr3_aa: CASSEADTRTALYGYTF

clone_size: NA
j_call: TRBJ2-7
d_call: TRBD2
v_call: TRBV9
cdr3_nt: TGTGCCAGCAGCGTAGACCCTAGCGGGAGTTTTTACGAGCAGTACTTC
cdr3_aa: CASSVDPSGSFYEQYF

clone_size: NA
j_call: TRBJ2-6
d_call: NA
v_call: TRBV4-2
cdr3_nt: TGTGCCAGCAGCCAAGATCCGGGAGTCGGGGCCAACGTCCTGACTTTC
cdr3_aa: CASSQDPGVGANVLTF

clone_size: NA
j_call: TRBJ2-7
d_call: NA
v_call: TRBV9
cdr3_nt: TGTGCCAGCAGCGTAGCGGCAGGGGGGATATACGAGCAGTACTTC
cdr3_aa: CASSVAAGGIYEQYF

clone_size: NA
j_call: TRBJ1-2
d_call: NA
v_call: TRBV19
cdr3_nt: TGTGCCAGTAGTATCTCTCGAGAAATTAACTATGGCTACACCTTC
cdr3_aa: CASSISREINYGYTF

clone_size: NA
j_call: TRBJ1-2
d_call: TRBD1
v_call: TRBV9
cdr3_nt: TGTGCCAGCAGCGAATACAGGGGCGGAGGTGGCTACACCTTC
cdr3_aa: CASSEYRGGGGYTF

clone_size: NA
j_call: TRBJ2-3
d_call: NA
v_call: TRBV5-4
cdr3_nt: TGTGCCAGCAGCCTCCAGGTCGGTTCGTATACGCAGTATTTT
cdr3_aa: CASSLQVGSYTQYF